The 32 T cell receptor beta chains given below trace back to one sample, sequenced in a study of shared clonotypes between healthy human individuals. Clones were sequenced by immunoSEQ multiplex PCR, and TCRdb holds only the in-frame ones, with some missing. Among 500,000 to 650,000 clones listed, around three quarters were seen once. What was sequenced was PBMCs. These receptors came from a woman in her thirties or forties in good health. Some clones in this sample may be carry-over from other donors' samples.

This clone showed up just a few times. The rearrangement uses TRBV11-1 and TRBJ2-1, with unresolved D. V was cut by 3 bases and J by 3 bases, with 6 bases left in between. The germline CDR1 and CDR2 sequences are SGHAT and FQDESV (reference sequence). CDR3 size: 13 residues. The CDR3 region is CASSLGSYNEQFF. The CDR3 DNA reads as TGTGCCAGCAGCTTGGGCAGCTACAATGAGCAGTTCTTC.

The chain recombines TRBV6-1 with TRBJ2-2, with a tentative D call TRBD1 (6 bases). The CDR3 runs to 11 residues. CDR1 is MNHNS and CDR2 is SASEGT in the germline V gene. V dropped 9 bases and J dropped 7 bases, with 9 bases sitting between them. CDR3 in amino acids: CASPGVGELFF. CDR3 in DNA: TGTGCCAGTCCAGGGGTCGGGGAGCTGTTTTTT.

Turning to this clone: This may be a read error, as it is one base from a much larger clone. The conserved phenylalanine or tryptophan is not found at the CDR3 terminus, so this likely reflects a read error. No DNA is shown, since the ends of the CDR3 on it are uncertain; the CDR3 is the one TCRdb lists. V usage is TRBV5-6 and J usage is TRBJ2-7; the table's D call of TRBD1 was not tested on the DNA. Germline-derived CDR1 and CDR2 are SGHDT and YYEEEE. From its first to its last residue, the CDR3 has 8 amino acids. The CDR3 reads CASSPRWA.

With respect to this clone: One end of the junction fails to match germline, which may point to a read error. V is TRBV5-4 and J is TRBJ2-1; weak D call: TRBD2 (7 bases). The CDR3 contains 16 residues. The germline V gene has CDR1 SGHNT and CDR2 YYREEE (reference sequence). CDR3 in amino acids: CANSLPLAWGGGEQFF. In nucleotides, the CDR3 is TGTGCCAACAGCTTGCCCCTAGCGTGGGGAGGGGGTGAGCAGTTCTTC.

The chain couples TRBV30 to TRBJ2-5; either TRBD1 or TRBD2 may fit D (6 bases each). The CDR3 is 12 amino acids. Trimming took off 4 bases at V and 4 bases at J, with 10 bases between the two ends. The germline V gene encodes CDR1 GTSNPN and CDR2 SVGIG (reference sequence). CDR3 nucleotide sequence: TGTGCCTGGAATGAGGGGGGAGAGACCCAGTACTTC. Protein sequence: CAWNEGGETQYF.

CDR3 DNA sequence: TGTGCCAGCAGTTACGAGGGACAGGGTTATCAGCCCCAGCATTTT. Residues: CASSYEGQGYQPQHF. The chain joins TRBV6-6 to TRBJ1-5; 9 bases match TRBD1. The CDR3 runs to 15 residues. Losses at the gene ends were 2 bases for V and 5 bases for J; bases not matched to a gene: 4. CDR1 is MNHNY, CDR2 SVGAGI, per germline (reference sequence).

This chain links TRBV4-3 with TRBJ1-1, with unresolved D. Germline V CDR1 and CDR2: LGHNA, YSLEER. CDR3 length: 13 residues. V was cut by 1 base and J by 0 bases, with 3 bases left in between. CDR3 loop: CASSQVVNTEAFF. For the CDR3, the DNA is TGCGCCAGCAGCCAAGTTGTGAACACTGAAGCTTTCTTT.

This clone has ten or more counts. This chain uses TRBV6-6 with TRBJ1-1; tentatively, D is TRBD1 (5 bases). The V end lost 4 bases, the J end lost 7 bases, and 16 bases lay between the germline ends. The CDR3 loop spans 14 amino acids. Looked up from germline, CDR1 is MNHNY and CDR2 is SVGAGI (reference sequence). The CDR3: CASSFRVGDGEAFF. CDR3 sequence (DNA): TGTGCCAGCAGTTTTCGGGTCGGGGACGGTGAAGCTTTCTTT.

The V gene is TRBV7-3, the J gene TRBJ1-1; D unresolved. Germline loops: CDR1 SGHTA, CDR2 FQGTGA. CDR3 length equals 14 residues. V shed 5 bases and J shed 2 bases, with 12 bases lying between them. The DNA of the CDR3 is TGTGCCAGCAGCCCGAACGGACCAAACACTGAAGCTTTCTTT. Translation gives CASSPNGPNTEAFF.

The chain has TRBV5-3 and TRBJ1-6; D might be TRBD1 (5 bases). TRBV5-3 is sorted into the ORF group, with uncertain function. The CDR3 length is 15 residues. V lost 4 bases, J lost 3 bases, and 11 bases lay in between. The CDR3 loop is CARSGSDSYNSPLHF. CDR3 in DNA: TGTGCCAGAAGCGGGTCCGACAGCTATAATTCACCCCTCCACTTT.

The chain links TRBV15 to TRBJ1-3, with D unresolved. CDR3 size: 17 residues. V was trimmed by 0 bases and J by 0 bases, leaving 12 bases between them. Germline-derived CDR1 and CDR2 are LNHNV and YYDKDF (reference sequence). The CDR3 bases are TGTGCCACCAGCAGAGACGTACGAGGATACTCTGGAAACACCATATATTTT. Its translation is CATSRDVRGYSGNTIYF.

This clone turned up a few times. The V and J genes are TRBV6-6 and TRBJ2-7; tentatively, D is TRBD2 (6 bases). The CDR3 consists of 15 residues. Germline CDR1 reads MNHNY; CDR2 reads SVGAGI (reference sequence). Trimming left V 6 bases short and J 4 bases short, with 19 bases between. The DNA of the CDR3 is TGTGCCAGCAGGACCTCGGGAGATCAATTTTACGAGCAGTACTTC. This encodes CASRTSGDQFYEQYF.

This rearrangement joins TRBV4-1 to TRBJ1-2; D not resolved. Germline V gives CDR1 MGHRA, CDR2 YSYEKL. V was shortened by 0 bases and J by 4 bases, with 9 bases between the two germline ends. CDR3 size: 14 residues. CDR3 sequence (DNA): TGCGCCAGCAGCCAAGATTGGCAGAGCTATGGCTACACCTTC. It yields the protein CASSQDWQSYGYTF.

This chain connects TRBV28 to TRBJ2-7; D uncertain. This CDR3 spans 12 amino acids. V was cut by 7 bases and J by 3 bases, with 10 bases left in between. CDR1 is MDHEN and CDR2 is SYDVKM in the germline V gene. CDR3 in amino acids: CASKGTDYEQYF. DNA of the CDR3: TGTGCCAGCAAGGGCACTGACTACGAGCAGTACTTC.

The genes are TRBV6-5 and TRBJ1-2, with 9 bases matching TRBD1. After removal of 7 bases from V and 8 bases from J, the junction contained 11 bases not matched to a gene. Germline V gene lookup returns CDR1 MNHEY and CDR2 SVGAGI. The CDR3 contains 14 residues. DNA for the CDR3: TGTGCCAGCACCTCACCGGGACAGGGATACGGCTACACCTTC. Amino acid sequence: CASTSPGQGYGYTF.

CDR3 nucleotides: TGTGCCTGGAGCCGTGGGGTTTTAGACGAGCAGTACTTC. It yields the protein CAWSRGVLDEQYF. V and J are TRBV30 and TRBJ2-7; unclear D gene. The germline V and J ends were trimmed by 3 bases and 5 bases, with 14 bases remaining between them. Germline V gene sequence: CDR1 GTSNPN, CDR2 SVGIG (reference sequence). The length of the CDR3 is 13 residues.

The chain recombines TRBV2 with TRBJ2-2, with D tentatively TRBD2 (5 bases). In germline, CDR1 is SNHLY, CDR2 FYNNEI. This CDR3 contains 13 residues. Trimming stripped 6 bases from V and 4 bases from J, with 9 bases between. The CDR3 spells CASRGLITGELFF. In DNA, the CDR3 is TGTGCCAGCAGAGGACTTATCACCGGGGAGCTGTTTTTT.

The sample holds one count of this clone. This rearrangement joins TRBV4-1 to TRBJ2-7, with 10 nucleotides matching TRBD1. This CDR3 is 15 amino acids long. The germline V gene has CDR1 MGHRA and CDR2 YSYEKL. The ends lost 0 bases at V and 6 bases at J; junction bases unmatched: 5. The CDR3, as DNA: TGCGCCAGCAGCCAAGAGGGACAGGGGTCGGGCGAGCAGTACTTC. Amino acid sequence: CASSQEGQGSGEQYF.

Here the CDR3 reads CASSLGTSGSSYEQYF. CDR3 coding DNA: TGTGCCAGCAGTTTAGGGACTAGCGGGAGCTCCTACGAGCAGTACTTC. This rearrangement joins TRBV28 to TRBJ2-7, with 14 bases aligning to TRBD2. The junction had 0 bases not matched to a gene; V was cut back by 2 bases and J by 0 bases. Germline lookup yields CDR1 MDHEN and CDR2 SYDVKM. The CDR3 is 16 residues long.

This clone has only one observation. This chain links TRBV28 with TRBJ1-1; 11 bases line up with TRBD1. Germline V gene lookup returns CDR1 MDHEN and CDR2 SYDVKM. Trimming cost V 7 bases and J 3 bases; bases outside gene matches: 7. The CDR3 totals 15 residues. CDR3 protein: CASNEGTGGDTEAFF. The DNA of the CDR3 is TGTGCCAGCAACGAGGGGACAGGGGGTGACACTGAAGCTTTCTTT.

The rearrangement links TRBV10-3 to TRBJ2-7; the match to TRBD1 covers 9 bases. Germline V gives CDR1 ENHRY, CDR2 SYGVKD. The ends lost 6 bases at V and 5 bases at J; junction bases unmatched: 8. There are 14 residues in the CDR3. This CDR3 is CAIRPADRGDEQYF. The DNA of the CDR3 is TGTGCCATCAGACCCGCGGACAGGGGCGACGAGCAGTACTTC.

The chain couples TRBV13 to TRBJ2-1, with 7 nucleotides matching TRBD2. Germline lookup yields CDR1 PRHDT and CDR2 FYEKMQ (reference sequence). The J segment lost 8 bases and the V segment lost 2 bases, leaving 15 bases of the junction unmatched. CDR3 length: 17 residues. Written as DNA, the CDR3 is TGTGCCAGCAGCTTATCCCGGGGCGGCGGGAGTCTCGATGAGCAGTTCTTC. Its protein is CASSLSRGGGSLDEQFF. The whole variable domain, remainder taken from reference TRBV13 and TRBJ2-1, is AAGVIQSPRHLIKEKRETATLKCYPIPRHDTVYWYQQGPGQDPQFLISFYEKMQSDKGSIPDRFSAQQFSDYHSELNMSSLELGDSALYFCASSLSRGGGSLDEQFFGPGTRLTVL.

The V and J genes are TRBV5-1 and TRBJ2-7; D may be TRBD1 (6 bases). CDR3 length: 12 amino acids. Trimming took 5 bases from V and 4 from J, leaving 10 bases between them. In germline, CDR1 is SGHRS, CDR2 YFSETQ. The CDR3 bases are TGCGCCAGCAGGTGGGACATGTACGAGCAGTACTTC. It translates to CASRWDMYEQYF.

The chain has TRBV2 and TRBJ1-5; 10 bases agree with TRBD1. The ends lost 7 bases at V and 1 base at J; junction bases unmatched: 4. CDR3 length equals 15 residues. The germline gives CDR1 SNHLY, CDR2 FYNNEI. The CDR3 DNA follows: TGTGCCAGCAAAGGACAGGGGGACAGCAATCAGCCCCAGCATTTT. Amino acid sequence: CASKGQGDSNQPQHF.

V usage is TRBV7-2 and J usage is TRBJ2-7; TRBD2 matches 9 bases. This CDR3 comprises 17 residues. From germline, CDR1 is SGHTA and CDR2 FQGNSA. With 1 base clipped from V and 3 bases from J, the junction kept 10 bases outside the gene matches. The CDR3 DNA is TGTGCCAGCAGCTTAGATAGACTGGCGGGAGGGTACTACGAGCAGTACTTC. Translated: CASSLDRLAGGYYEQYF.

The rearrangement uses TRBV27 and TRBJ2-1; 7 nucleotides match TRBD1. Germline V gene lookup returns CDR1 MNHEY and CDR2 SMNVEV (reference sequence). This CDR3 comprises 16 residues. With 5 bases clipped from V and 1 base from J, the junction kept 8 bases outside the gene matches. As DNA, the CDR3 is TGTGCCAGCAGTGGGAGACAGGGAAGGTCCTACAATGAGCAGTTCTTC. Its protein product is CASSGRQGRSYNEQFF.

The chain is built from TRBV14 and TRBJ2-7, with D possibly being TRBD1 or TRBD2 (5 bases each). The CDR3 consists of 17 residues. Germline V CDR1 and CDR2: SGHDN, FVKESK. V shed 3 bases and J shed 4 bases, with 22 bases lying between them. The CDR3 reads CASSQGRAHPTNYEQYF. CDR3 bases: TGTGCCAGCAGCCAGGGACGGGCCCACCCTACCAATTACGAGCAGTACTTC.

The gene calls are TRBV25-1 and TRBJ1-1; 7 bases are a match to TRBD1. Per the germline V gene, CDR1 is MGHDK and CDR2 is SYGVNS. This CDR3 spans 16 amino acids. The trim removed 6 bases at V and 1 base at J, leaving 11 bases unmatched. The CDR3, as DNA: TGTGCCAGCAGAGATGCTACAGGGGACTCGAACACTGAAGCTTTCTTT. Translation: CASRDATGDSNTEAFF.

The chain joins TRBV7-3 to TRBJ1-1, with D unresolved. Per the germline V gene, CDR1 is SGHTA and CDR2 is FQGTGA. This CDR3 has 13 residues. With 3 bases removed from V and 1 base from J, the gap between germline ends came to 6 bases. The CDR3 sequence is CASSFARNTEAFF. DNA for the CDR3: TGTGCCAGCAGCTTTGCCAGGAACACTGAAGCTTTCTTT.

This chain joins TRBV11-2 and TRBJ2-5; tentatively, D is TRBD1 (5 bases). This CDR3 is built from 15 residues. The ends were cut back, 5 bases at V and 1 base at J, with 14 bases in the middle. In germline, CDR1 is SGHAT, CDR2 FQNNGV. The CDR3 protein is CASSPTRQLQETQYF. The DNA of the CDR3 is TGTGCCAGCAGCCCGACACGACAGCTCCAAGAGACCCAGTACTTC.

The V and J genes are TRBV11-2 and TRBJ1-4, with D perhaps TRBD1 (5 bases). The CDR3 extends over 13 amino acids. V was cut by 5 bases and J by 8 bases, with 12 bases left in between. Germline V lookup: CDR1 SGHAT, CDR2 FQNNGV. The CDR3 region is CASSPDRREKLFF. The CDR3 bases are TGTGCCAGCAGCCCCGACAGACGCGAAAAACTGTTTTTT.

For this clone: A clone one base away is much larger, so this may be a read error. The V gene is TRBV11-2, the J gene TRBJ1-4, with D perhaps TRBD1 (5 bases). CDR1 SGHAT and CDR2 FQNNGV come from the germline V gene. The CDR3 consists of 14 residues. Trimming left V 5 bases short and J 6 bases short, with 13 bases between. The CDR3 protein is CASSTQGGHEKLFF. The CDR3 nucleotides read TGTGCCAGCAGCACCCAGGGAGGACATGAAAAACTGTTTTTT.